These 26 T cell receptor beta chains were all obtained from the same sample, sequenced in a study of CD8 T cells in ankylosing spondylitis. Via MiXCR, TCRdb re-called the 5' RACE reads, giving one row per CDR3 protein. The data contain 200,000 to 300,000 distinct CDR3 sequences, about 10% of them singletons. Sequenced material: blood, either unsorted or a sorted T cell fraction (not recorded which). The receptors derive from a male donor with ankylosing spondylitis or in good health (not recorded which).

The chain links TRBV6-5 to TRBJ1-2; D remains unclear. V was cut by 1 base and J by 8 bases, with 14 bases left in between. The CDR3 runs 14 residues. CDR1 is MNHEY and CDR2 is SVGAGI in the germline V gene. CDR3 loop: CASSYCGGKEGYTF. CDR3 in DNA: TGTGCCAGCAGTTACTGCGGCGGGAAGGAAGGCTACACCTTC.

This clonotype was recorded many times. The chain links TRBV5-1 to TRBJ2-5; 7 bases agree with TRBD2. V gave up 2 bases and J gave up 1 base; unmatched junction bases: 5. The CDR3 loop spans 15 amino acids. Per germline, CDR1 SGHRS and CDR2 YFSETQ. CDR3 loop: CASSFQSGVQETQYF. The CDR3 DNA sequence: TGCGCCAGCAGCTTTCAAAGCGGGGTCCAAGAGACCCAGTACTTC.

This clonotype has ten or more counts. This chain joins TRBV20-1 and TRBJ2-6, with 7 positions matching TRBD1. The germline CDR1 and CDR2 sequences are DFQATT and SNEGSKA (reference sequence). With V trimmed by 6 bases and J by 0 bases, 14 bases remained unmatched. The CDR3 is 18 residues long. The CDR3 DNA follows: TGCAGTGCCTTACAGGGGCCAACTTATCTCTCTGGGGCCAACGTCCTGACTTTC. This codes for CSALQGPTYLSGANVLTF.

This clonotype occurred many times. The rearrangement joins TRBV9 to TRBJ1-4; no definite D call. The germline gives CDR1 SGDLS, CDR2 YYNGEE. CDR3 size: 15 residues. Between the trimmed V and J ends, which lost 0 bases and 3 bases, there was a span of 9 bases. CDR3 residues: CASSVGVPSNEKLFF. The CDR3 nucleotides are TGTGCCAGCAGCGTAGGGGTGCCTTCTAATGAAAAACTGTTTTTT.

Of note for this clonotype: With a much larger clone just one base away, this may be a read error. The V call is TRBV10-1, the J call TRBJ1-1, with 8 bases matching TRBD1. The V and J ends lost 3 bases and 3 bases, in that order; junction bases with no gene match: 3. CDR3 length equals 14 residues. Germline CDR1 is WNHNN and CDR2 is SYGVQD (reference sequence). The CDR3 sequence: CASSDGQGDTEAFF. The CDR3 coding sequence is TGCGCCAGCAGTGACGGACAGGGAGACACTGAAGCTTTCTTT.

At least ten counts were recorded for this clonotype. The CDR3 region has the DNA TGCAGTGCTAGAGATTCAGGGTTGGGGAACACTGAAGCTTTCTTT. The encoded protein is CSARDSGLGNTEAFF. This sequence joins TRBV20-1 and TRBJ1-1; TRBD1 might be the D (5 bases). The V gene's germline CDR1 is DFQATT and CDR2 SNEGSKA (reference sequence). This CDR3 region has 15 residues. V lost 0 bases and J 1 base, leaving 12 bases between the germline ends.

A word on this clonotype: A much larger clone differs by one base, so this may be a read error. The chain has TRBV10-3 and TRBJ1-2; D is unclear. The CDR3 length is 13 residues. From germline, CDR1 is ENHRY and CDR2 SYGVKD. The CDR3 nucleotides are TGTGCCATCAGTGAGGAAGCCCCATATGCCTACACCTTC. This sequence encodes CAISEEAPYAYTF.

This clonotype has a count of ten or more. The rearrangement uses TRBV10-3 and TRBJ2-5; 7 bases agree with TRBD2. The CDR3 runs to 13 residues. The V and J ends lost 3 bases and 7 bases, in that order; junction bases with no gene match: 5. In germline, CDR1 is ENHRY, CDR2 SYGVKD. For the CDR3, the DNA is TGTGCCATCAGTGAATACACGGGGGGGACCCAGTACTTC. Protein: CAISEYTGGTQYF.

This clonotype was observed many times. V gene TRBV5-4 combines with J gene TRBJ2-2; D gene unclear. Trimming removed 2 bases at V and 2 bases at J, with 13 bases between. CDR3 length equals 16 residues. CDR1 is SGHNT, CDR2 YYREEE, per germline (reference sequence). Here the CDR3 DNA reads TGTGCCAGCAGCTTCCGGGTCCAATCAAACACCGGGGAGCTGTTTTTT. It yields the protein CASSFRVQSNTGELFF.

This clonotype was counted at least ten times. CDR3 sequence (DNA): TGTGCCAGCAGCCAAGATTCGACAGGGGTCTACGAGCAGTACTTC. Residues: CASSQDSTGVYEQYF. The chain joins TRBV4-2 to TRBJ2-7; 8 positions match TRBD1. The CDR3 length is 15 residues. V gave up 0 bases and J gave up 3 bases; unmatched junction bases: 4. CDR1 is LGHNA and CDR2 is YNFKEQ in the germline V gene.

This clonotype was seen many times. The genes are TRBV27 and TRBJ1-1; possibly TRBD1 for D (5 bases). Trimming took 7 bases from V and 8 from J, leaving 20 bases between them. Germline loops: CDR1 MNHEY, CDR2 SMNVEV (reference sequence). The CDR3 runs to 14 residues. The CDR3 loop reads CASTLFQGAGEAFF. CDR3 sequence (DNA): TGTGCCAGCACCCTGTTTCAGGGCGCGGGAGAAGCTTTCTTT.

Many counts were recorded for this clonotype. CDR3 nucleotides: TGTGCCAGCAGCTTGGCGGGACAGGGTATCCCAGAGACCCAGTACTTC. Protein: CASSLAGQGIPETQYF. The chain carries TRBV5-6 and TRBJ2-5; 9 bases are a match to TRBD1. The CDR3 runs 16 residues. Looked up from germline, CDR1 is SGHDT and CDR2 is YYEEEE. Germline trimming cut 0 bases from V and 4 bases from J; bases unmatched to any gene: 7.

This clonotype came up many times. The chain links TRBV5-1 to TRBJ2-2; TRBD1 matches at 9 bases. With 6 bases clipped from V and 3 bases from J, the junction kept 9 bases outside the gene matches. From germline, CDR1 is SGHRS and CDR2 YFSETQ. The CDR3 contains 16 residues. The CDR3 DNA reads as TGCGCCAGCACCAGAAGGACAGGGGACTACACCGGGGAGCTGTTTTTT. Its protein product is CASTRRTGDYTGELFF.

The rearrangement joins TRBV20-1 to TRBJ2-7, with D tentatively TRBD2 (6 bases). V was cut by 6 bases and J by 3 bases, with 12 bases left in between. This CDR3 comprises 12 residues. Germline V gene lookup returns CDR1 DFQATT and CDR2 SNEGSKA (reference sequence). The CDR3 loop is CSASGGSYEQYF. In DNA form, the CDR3 reads TGCAGTGCGTCCGGAGGGAGCTACGAGCAGTACTTC.

This clonotype was counted a few times. The gene calls are TRBV30 and TRBJ2-5; tentative D call: TRBD2 (6 bases). Germline CDR1 GTSNPN, CDR2 SVGIG (reference sequence). The CDR3 covers 13 residues. Trimming took 8 bases from V and 5 from J, leaving 18 bases between them. Here the CDR3 reads CAQSEGLGETQYF. CDR3 DNA sequence: TGTGCCCAATCGGAGGGGTTAGGGGAGACCCAGTACTTC.

This clonotype showed up many times. The J gene is TRBJ2-5, the V gene TRBV6-4; a weak D match, TRBD1 (5 bases). The germline V gene has CDR1 MRHNA and CDR2 SNTAGT. The CDR3 is 16 residues long. V was cut by 5 bases and J by 5 bases, with 21 bases left in between. Written as DNA, the CDR3 is TGTGCCAGCAGTCCGGACACTACAAGACGCCCGGAGACCCAGTACTTC. It specifies CASSPDTTRRPETQYF.

This clonotype was counted many times. CDR3 loop: CASRGSTDTQYF. For the CDR3, the DNA is TGTGCCAGCAGGGGAAGCACAGATACGCAGTATTTT. The chain links TRBV6-2 or TRBV6-3 to TRBJ2-3, with D hard to call. The CDR3 has 12 residues. The V end was cut by 6 bases, the J end by 0 bases, with 4 bases between. Germline values: CDR1 MNHEY, CDR2 SVGEGT.

The table lists this clonotype with many counts. V gene TRBV10-3 combines with J gene TRBJ2-7, with TRBD1 matching over 7 bases. Germline V gene lookup returns CDR1 ENHRY and CDR2 SYGVKD. The trim removed 3 bases at V and 3 bases at J, leaving 5 bases unmatched. This CDR3 region has 14 residues. The CDR3 is CAISDATGDYEQYF. The CDR3 DNA is TGTGCCATCAGTGATGCTACAGGGGACTACGAGCAGTACTTC.

This clonotype has at least ten counts. The chain combines TRBV20-1 with TRBJ2-2, with no clear D. Trimming stripped 3 bases from V and 0 bases from J, with 2 bases between. The CDR3 loop spans 12 amino acids. CDR1 is DFQATT and CDR2 is SNEGSKA in the germline V gene (reference sequence). The CDR3 reads CSASANTGELFF. The CDR3 DNA sequence: TGCAGTGCTAGTGCGAACACCGGGGAGCTGTTTTTT.

In this sample, this clonotype turned up a few times. The gene calls are TRBV30 and TRBJ2-5; D is uncertain. V was shortened by 8 bases and J by 5 bases, with 9 bases between the two germline ends. This CDR3 contains 10 residues. Germline V gene data show CDR1 as GTSNPN and CDR2 as SVGIG (reference sequence). The CDR3 sequence is CALLGETQYF. CDR3 DNA: TGTGCCCTCCTTGGGGAGACCCAGTACTTC.

This clonotype was counted a few times. The genes are TRBV7-9 and TRBJ2-7; TRBD1 agrees at 9 bases. This CDR3 contains 15 residues. Trimming took 5 bases from V and 5 from J; bases not matched to a gene: 10. The germline V gene has CDR1 SEHNR and CDR2 FQNEAQ (reference sequence). Here the CDR3 DNA reads TGTGCCAGCAGCGGCGGGACAGGGCATCAAGACGAGCAGTACTTC. Protein: CASSGGTGHQDEQYF.

In this sample, this clonotype turned up a few times. The chain uses TRBV5-1 and TRBJ2-2, with D possibly being TRBD1 or TRBD2 (5 bases each). V dropped 2 bases and J dropped 4 bases, with 12 bases sitting between them. The CDR3 loop spans 15 amino acids. CDR1 is SGHRS, CDR2 YFSETQ, per germline. DNA of the CDR3: TGCGCCAGCAGCTTCGGGGCCGTCGGCACCGGGGAGCTGTTTTTT. Its protein is CASSFGAVGTGELFF.

This clonotype was detected only a few times. The chain carries TRBV5-1 and TRBJ2-3; TRBD2 is a possible D gene (6 bases). The CDR3 has 15 amino acids. Trimming took off 1 base at V and 2 bases at J, with 11 bases between the two ends. CDR1 SGHRS and CDR2 YFSETQ come from the germline V gene. The CDR3 loop reads CASSLMGGPTDTQYF. CDR3 bases: TGCGCCAGCAGCTTGATGGGGGGACCCACAGATACGCAGTATTTT.

In this sample, this clonotype turned up many times. The CDR3 nucleotides are TGCGCCAGCAGCTTTACTAGCGGGAGGGACTCCTACGAGCAGTACTTC. Its translation: CASSFTSGRDSYEQYF. This sequence joins TRBV5-1 and TRBJ2-7; 13 bases are shared with TRBD2. The V segment lost 2 bases and the J segment 0 bases; nucleotides outside the gene matches: 2. Germline V gene sequence: CDR1 SGHRS, CDR2 YFSETQ. The CDR3 sequence is 16 residues long.

The chain employs TRBV5-5 and TRBJ1-1; D is unresolved. The CDR3 covers 15 residues. Trimming shortened V by 3 bases and J by 2 bases, and 14 bases separated the two germline ends. Germline values: CDR1 SGHKS, CDR2 YYEKEE (reference sequence). The CDR3 coding sequence is TGTGCCAGCAGCTCTGGTTTTGTGAGAAACACTGAAGCTTTCTTT. The encoded protein is CASSSGFVRNTEAFF.

This clonotype was counted many times. The CDR3 nucleotides read TGCAGTGCTCTGGACAGATCCTACGAGCAGTACTTC. It specifies CSALDRSYEQYF. This chain uses TRBV20-1 with TRBJ2-7; possible D gene TRBD1, 6 bases. Between the trimmed V and J ends, which lost 5 bases and 1 base, there was a span of 9 bases. The CDR3 contains 12 residues. Germline V CDR1 and CDR2: DFQATT, SNEGSKA (reference sequence).